Below are 7 T cell receptor beta chains sequenced from a single sample in a study of neoadjuvant nivolumab and ipilimumab in lung cancer. Repertoires were generated with immunoSEQ multiplex PCR, while TCRdb's copy carries only in-frame clones and drops some. The top ten hold about 2.4% of the sample, which has approximately 7,700 clones, about 89% seen once. Source: tumor tissue, taken after neoadjuvant nivolumab, alone or with ipilimumab, at or shortly before surgery. These receptors all stem from an adult with non-small cell lung cancer. Some clones in this sample may be carry-over from other donors' samples.

This rearrangement joins TRBV9 to TRBJ2-7, with a possible D match to TRBD2 (6 bases). Looked up from germline, CDR1 is SGDLS and CDR2 is YYNGEE. Trimming shortened V by 4 bases and J by 1 base, and 15 bases separated the two germline ends. The CDR3 runs to 15 residues. The CDR3 loop reads CASSPGDSLSYEQYF. CDR3 coding DNA: TGTGCCAGCAGCCCGGGGGATAGCTTATCCTACGAGCAGTACTTC.

This clone was found a few times. V gene TRBV5-1 combines with J gene TRBJ1-1; 8 bases align to TRBD1. The germline gives CDR1 SGHRS, CDR2 YFSETQ. This CDR3 region has 18 residues. With 0 bases clipped from V and 0 bases from J, the junction kept 10 bases outside the gene matches. The CDR3 spells CASSLVPIRTGMNTEAFF. The DNA for the CDR3 is TGCGCCAGCAGCTTGGTACCCATTCGGACAGGGATGAACACTGAAGCTTTCTTT. Filled out from reference TRBV5-1 and TRBJ1-1, the complete variable domain reads KAGVTQTPRYLIKTRGQQVTLSCSPISGHRSVSWYQQTPGQGLQFLFEYFSETQRNKGNFPGRFSGRQFSNSRSEMNVSTLELGDSALYLCASSLVPIRTGMNTEAFFGQGTRLTVV.

This chain joins TRBV7-9 and TRBJ1-4; no clear D. The CDR3 spans 11 residues. The V gene lost 11 bases and the J gene lost 5 bases, with 9 bases spanning the gap. The germline V gene has CDR1 SEHNR and CDR2 FQNEAQ (reference sequence). The CDR3 reads CASGWNEKLFF. As DNA, the CDR3 is TGTGCCTCCGGGTGGAATGAAAAACTGTTTTTT.

V and J are TRBV7-2 and TRBJ1-5, with 7 positions matching TRBD1. With 5 bases clipped from V and 6 bases from J, the junction kept 7 bases outside the gene matches. The CDR3 has 14 amino acids. From germline, CDR1 is SGHTA and CDR2 FQGNSA. In DNA, the CDR3 is TGTGCCAGCAGCCCATCGCAGGGGGTTCAGCCCCAGCATTTT. Amino acid sequence: CASSPSQGVQPQHF.

V gene TRBV2 combines with J gene TRBJ1-2; D is ambiguous. Germline-derived CDR1 and CDR2 are SNHLY and FYNNEI. The CDR3 is 13 residues long. Trimming cost V 3 bases and J 4 bases, with 9 bases left between them. CDR3 residues: CASSEREAYGYTF. The CDR3 DNA is TGTGCCAGCAGTGAGAGGGAGGCCTATGGCTACACCTTC.

The V gene is TRBV5-8, the J gene TRBJ2-7; 14 bases fit TRBD2. Germline V gene sequence: CDR1 SGHTS, CDR2 YDEGEE. The CDR3 length is 16 residues. The V and J ends lost 4 bases and 5 bases, in that order; junction bases with no gene match: 8. CDR3 DNA: TGTGCCAGCAGCAAGGTGGGACTAGCGGGAGAACACGAGCAGTACTTC. Translated: CASSKVGLAGEHEQYF.

The chain has TRBV29-1 and TRBJ2-2, with TRBD2 identical over 7 bases. V shed 4 bases, J shed 4 bases, and the junction held 0 bases outside the gene matches. The germline V gene encodes CDR1 SQVTM and CDR2 ANQGSEA. This CDR3 region has 12 residues. DNA for the CDR3: TGCAGCGTTGGGGGGGGCACCGGGGAGCTGTTTTTT. This codes for CSVGGGTGELFF.